The 7 T cell receptor beta chains listed next were all sequenced from one sample in a study of blood T cell repertoires in COVID-19. Some clones are missing from TCRdb's copy, which holds only in-frame ones; the method was immunoSEQ multiplex PCR. The repertoire holds 210,000 or so clones, with about 86% as singletons. Sequenced sample: PBMCs or T cells enriched from blood (not recorded which). These receptor sequences come from a woman aged 45-65 years with acute COVID-19.

V is TRBV5-1 and J is TRBJ1-3; 7 bases map to TRBD1. This CDR3 has 17 amino acids. CDR1 is SGHRS, CDR2 YFSETQ, per germline. The ends lost 4 bases at V and 0 bases at J; junction bases unmatched: 10. This CDR3 is CASSPLGQDSSGNTIYF. For the CDR3, the DNA is TGCGCCAGCAGCCCCCTCGGACAGGACAGCTCTGGAAACACCATATATTTT.

The genes are TRBV18 and TRBJ1-1, with no clear D. Trimming shortened V by 6 bases and J by 6 bases, and 14 bases separated the two germline ends. CDR3 length: 13 residues. Germline V lookup: CDR1 KGHSH, CDR2 LQKENI. CDR3: CASSSDNAAEAFF. The CDR3 DNA is TGTGCCAGCTCTTCCGACAATGCCGCTGAAGCTTTCTTT.

The rearrangement links TRBV25-1 to TRBJ1-1; 7 nucleotides agree with TRBD1. The CDR3 runs to 14 residues. V lost 6 bases to trimming and J lost 4 bases; unmatched junction nucleotides: 8. Germline V CDR1 and CDR2: MGHDK, SYGVNS. This CDR3 reads CASREAGGSTEAFF. For the CDR3, the DNA is TGTGCCAGCAGGGAAGCAGGGGGAAGCACTGAAGCTTTCTTT.

J is TRBJ2-1 and V is TRBV28; D might be TRBD2 (5 bases). Trimming left V 6 bases short and J 3 bases short, with 12 bases between. Germline values: CDR1 MDHEN, CDR2 SYDVKM. There are 14 residues in the CDR3. The CDR3, as DNA: TGTGCCAGCAGAAGGGCTAGCTTCTACAATGAGCAGTTCTTC. This gives the protein CASRRASFYNEQFF.

V gene TRBV2 combines with J gene TRBJ1-1, with unresolved D. V shed 5 bases and J shed 7 bases, with 11 bases lying between them. Germline assignment: CDR1 SNHLY and CDR2 FYNNEI. The CDR3 consists of 12 residues. CDR3 sequence (DNA): TGTGCCAGCAGTAGTGACACTTATGAAGCTTTCTTT. Translating gives CASSSDTYEAFF.

The rearrangement uses TRBV7-9 and TRBJ2-7; 8 bases align to TRBD1. The CDR3 runs to 16 residues. Germline-derived CDR1 and CDR2 are SEHNR and FQNEAQ (reference sequence). Germline trimming cut 5 bases from V and 5 bases from J; bases unmatched to any gene: 14. In nucleotides, the CDR3 is TGTGCCAGCAGCCCCCAGGGGGCGGGGTCTATAGACGAGCAGTACTTC. This translates into CASSPQGAGSIDEQYF. The whole variable domain, filled in from reference TRBV7-9 and TRBJ2-7, reads DTGVSQNPRHKITKRGQNVTFRCDPISEHNRLYWYRQTLGQGPEFLTYFQNEAQLEKSRLLSDRFSAERPKGSFSTLEIQRTEQGDSAMYLCASSPQGAGSIDEQYFGPGTRLTVT.

This sequence joins TRBV28 and TRBJ2-3; TRBD2 agrees at 8 bases. The trim removed 2 bases at V and 4 bases at J, leaving 8 bases unmatched. Germline-derived CDR1 and CDR2 are MDHEN and SYDVKM. The length of the CDR3 is 16 residues. The CDR3 is CASSLEGLLAADTQYF. The CDR3 DNA follows: TGTGCCAGCAGTTTAGAGGGTTTACTAGCGGCAGATACGCAGTATTTT. The full variable domain, its missing parts supplied by reference TRBV28 and TRBJ2-3, is DVKVTQSSRYLVKRTGEKVFLECVQDMDHENMFWYRQDPGLGLRLIYFSYDVKMKEKGDIPEGYSVSREKKERFSLILESASTNQTSMYLCASSLEGLLAADTQYFGPGTRLTVL.